The present T cell receptor (beta chain) was sequenced within a study of OX40 agonist ivuxolimab in advanced cancers. Study background: The study treated patients with ivuxolimab, an agonistic anti-OX40 (CD134) antibody.

CDR3 length equals 14 residues. CDR1 and CDR2 (germline): KGHSH, LQKENI. V lost 4 bases to trimming and J lost 6 bases; unmatched junction nucleotides: 3. This clone was recorded only once. The repertoire was sequenced with immunoSEQ multiplex PCR; TCRdb's copy has only in-frame clones and lacks some. The repertoire holds around 74,000 clones, with about four fifths as singletons. This specimen consisted of CD4+ or CD8+ T cells sorted from blood, obtained in a trial of the OX40 agonist ivuxolimab. This TCR was recovered from an adult with an advanced solid tumor such as melanoma, head and neck, liver or kidney cancer. This sequence joins TRBV18 and TRBJ2-1, with TRBD2 matching over 10 bases. CDR3 sequence reads: CASSLERGGNEQFF. CDR3 DNA sequence: TGTGCCAGCTCACTGGAGCGGGGGGGCAATGAGCAGTTCTTC.